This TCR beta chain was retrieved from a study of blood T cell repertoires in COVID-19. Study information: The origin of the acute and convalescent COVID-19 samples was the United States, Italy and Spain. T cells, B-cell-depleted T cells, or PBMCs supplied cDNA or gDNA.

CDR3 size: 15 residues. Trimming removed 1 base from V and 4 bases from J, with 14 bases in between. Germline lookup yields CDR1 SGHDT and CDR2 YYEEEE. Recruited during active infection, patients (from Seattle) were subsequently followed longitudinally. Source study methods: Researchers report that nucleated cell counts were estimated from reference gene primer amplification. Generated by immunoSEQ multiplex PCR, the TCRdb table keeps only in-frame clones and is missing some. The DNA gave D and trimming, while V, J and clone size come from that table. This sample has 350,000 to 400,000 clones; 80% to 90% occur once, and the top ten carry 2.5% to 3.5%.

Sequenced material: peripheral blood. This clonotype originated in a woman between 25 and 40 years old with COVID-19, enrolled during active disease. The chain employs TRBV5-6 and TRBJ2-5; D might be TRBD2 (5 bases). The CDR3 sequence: CASSLRGWPRETQYF. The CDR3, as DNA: TGTGCCAGCAGCTTGCGGGGTTGGCCACGAGAGACCCAGTACTTC.